The 31 T cell receptor beta chains presented below share a single source sample, sequenced in a study of early T cells in non-severe SARS-CoV-2 infection. Each CDR3 protein is one row after TCRdb ran MiXCR on the 5' RACE reads. The sample contains 55,000 to 80,000 distinct CDR3 sequences, roughly 10% of which appear only once. Sequencing used whole blood. These receptors all stem from an adult who was a healthcare worker with PCR-confirmed SARS-CoV-2 infection or an uninfected control (not recorded which).

This clonotype was counted between two and nine times. This sequence joins TRBV20-1 and TRBJ1-5, with TRBD1 matching over 7 bases. Germline V lookup: CDR1 DFQATT, CDR2 SNEGSKA (reference sequence). CDR3 length: 15 amino acids. With 3 bases clipped from V and 1 base from J, the junction kept 6 bases outside the gene matches. This chain's CDR3 is CSASDRVASNQPQHF. CDR3 bases: TGCAGTGCTAGTGACAGGGTAGCAAGCAATCAGCCCCAGCATTTT.

J is TRBJ1-5 and V is TRBV4-1; D is unclear. With 1 base removed from V and 8 bases from J, the gap between germline ends came to 12 bases. The CDR3 consists of 14 residues. Germline-derived CDR1 and CDR2 are MGHRA and YSYEKL. CDR3 sequence: CASSQVIGTEPQHF. DNA of the CDR3: TGCGCCAGCAGCCAAGTCATCGGTACTGAGCCCCAGCATTTT.

This clonotype was seen many times. The chain links TRBV9 to TRBJ1-1; TRBD1 aligns across 7 bases. The CDR3 totals 15 residues. Germline V gene lookup returns CDR1 SGDLS and CDR2 YYNGEE. V trimming: 1 base; J trimming: 2 bases; junction bases outside the gene matches: 5. CDR3 DNA sequence: TGTGCCAGCAGCGTACTCCAGGGGGGAAACACTGAAGCTTTCTTT. It specifies CASSVLQGGNTEAFF.

This clonotype occurred a few times. V and J are TRBV11-2 and TRBJ2-1; D gene ambiguous. V was trimmed by 1 base and J by 8 bases, leaving 12 bases between them. CDR1 and CDR2 (germline): SGHAT, FQNNGV. The CDR3 loop spans 14 amino acids. CDR3 nucleotide sequence: TGTGCCAGCAGCTTAGCCCCATCGAGGTATGAGCAGTTCTTC. It is translated as CASSLAPSRYEQFF.

The sample holds a few counts of this clonotype. The chain combines TRBV2 with TRBJ1-5; D may be TRBD1 (6 bases). The germline V gene has CDR1 SNHLY and CDR2 FYNNEI. This CDR3 contains 14 residues. V lost 6 bases and J 2 bases, leaving 11 bases between the germline ends. CDR3 residues: CASRLTGGNQPQHF. Here the CDR3 DNA reads TGTGCCAGCAGATTGACAGGTGGCAATCAGCCCCAGCATTTT. The full variable domain, its missing parts supplied by reference TRBV2 and TRBJ1-5, is EPEVTQTPSHQVTQMGQEVILRCVPISNHLYFYWYRQILGQKVEFLVSFYNNEISEKSEIFDDQFSVERPDGSNFTLKIRSTKLEDSAMYFCASRLTGGNQPQHFGDGTRLSIL.

There are a few counts of this clonotype. The rearrangement uses TRBV4-1 and TRBJ2-7, with 7 bases that match TRBD2. Germline V lookup: CDR1 MGHRA, CDR2 YSYEKL. This CDR3 spans 16 amino acids. The J segment lost 2 bases and the V segment lost 4 bases, leaving 11 bases of the junction unmatched. The CDR3 DNA reads TGCGCCAGCAGCCCAAATCCAGCGGGGAAACCCTACGAGCAGTACTTC. Translating it yields CASSPNPAGKPYEQYF.

The CDR3 is CASSLATGGDIQYF. In DNA form, the CDR3 reads TGCGCCAGCAGCCTGGCGACAGGAGGGGACATTCAGTACTTC. This chain links TRBV4-3 with TRBJ2-4; D may match TRBD1 or TRBD2 (6 bases each). This CDR3 comprises 14 residues. Germline V gene sequence: CDR1 LGHNA, CDR2 YSLEER. The V and J ends lost 4 bases and 8 bases respectively, with 15 bases between them.

This clonotype has only a few counts. The CDR3 region is CAWSRGMNTEAFF. The CDR3 region has the DNA TGTGCCTGGAGTCGGGGTATGAACACTGAAGCTTTCTTT. The chain recombines TRBV30 with TRBJ1-1; D remains unclear. The CDR3 loop spans 13 amino acids. Trimming took 2 bases from V and 0 from J, leaving 7 bases between them. The V gene's germline CDR1 is GTSNPN and CDR2 SVGIG (reference sequence).

This clonotype showed up many times. The rearrangement uses TRBV20-1 and TRBJ1-5; 8 positions agree with TRBD1. Per the germline V gene, CDR1 is DFQATT and CDR2 is SNEGSKA (reference sequence). This CDR3 has 17 residues. J gave up 7 bases and V 3 bases, and 17 bases lay outside the gene matches. CDR3 region: CSARLGQGAPGSQPQHF. The CDR3 DNA sequence: TGCAGTGCTAGGTTAGGGCAGGGGGCGCCGGGATCACAGCCCCAGCATTTT.

J is TRBJ2-3 and V is TRBV2; a weak D match, TRBD1 (6 bases). The CDR3 sequence is 13 residues long. Germline lookup yields CDR1 SNHLY and CDR2 FYNNEI. V shed 7 bases and J shed 2 bases, with 10 bases lying between them. The CDR3 reads CASNQGHTDTQYF. The CDR3 DNA is TGTGCCAGCAATCAGGGGCACACAGATACGCAGTATTTT.

This clonotype was seen ten or more times. The V and J genes are TRBV20-1 and TRBJ1-4, with D perhaps TRBD1 (6 bases). This CDR3 contains 15 residues. Germline-derived CDR1 and CDR2 are DFQATT and SNEGSKA (reference sequence). Deletions cut 5 bases from V and 5 bases from J, with 18 bases between. CDR3 loop: CSAGTPGQSNEKLFF. The DNA of the CDR3 is TGCAGTGCTGGAACCCCTGGACAGTCGAATGAAAAACTGTTTTTT.

This clonotype has more than one count but fewer than ten. CDR3 residues: CASTAYRADTQYF. The CDR3, as DNA: TGTGCCAGCACCGCTTACAGGGCAGATACGCAGTATTTT. The chain combines TRBV7-3 with TRBJ2-3, with a possible D match to TRBD1 (6 bases). CDR1 and CDR2 (germline): SGHTA, FQGTGA. V lost 7 bases and J 4 bases, leaving 12 bases between the germline ends. The length of the CDR3 is 13 residues.

In this sample, this clonotype turned up a few times. This sequence joins TRBV5-5 and TRBJ2-3, with D perhaps assigned TRBD1 or TRBD2 (5 bases each). CDR1 is SGHKS and CDR2 is YYEKEE in the germline V gene (reference sequence). This CDR3 has 13 amino acids. V shed 6 bases and J shed 6 bases, with 14 bases lying between them. CDR3 in DNA: TGTGCCAGCACCCCCTTGGGGGTTGATACGCAGTATTTT. Amino acids: CASTPLGVDTQYF.

The rearrangement joins TRBV25-1 to TRBJ2-2, with D perhaps TRBD1 (7 bases). The CDR3 runs to 14 residues. Germline V CDR1 and CDR2: MGHDK, SYGVNS. The germline V and J ends were trimmed by 7 bases and 3 bases, with 12 bases remaining between them. The CDR3, as DNA: TGTGCCAGCATCGGCAGGGGGGACACCGGGGAGCTGTTTTTT. It encodes CASIGRGDTGELFF.

This clonotype occurred a few times. The chain uses TRBV10-2 and TRBJ2-1; 13 bases fit TRBD2. J was trimmed by 4 bases and V by 4 bases; bases with no gene match: 10. This CDR3 region has 18 residues. Germline V gives CDR1 WSHSY, CDR2 SAAADI. The CDR3 DNA sequence: TGCGCCAGCAGTGCCCAGAGGACTAGCGGGGGAATATACAATGAGCAGTTCTTC. This gives the protein CASSAQRTSGGIYNEQFF.

The CDR3 loop reads CSVVVWLLYNEQFF. The CDR3 coding sequence is TGCAGCGTTGTGGTCTGGTTACTCTACAATGAGCAGTTCTTC. The V gene is TRBV29-1, the J gene TRBJ2-1; D call uncertain. Germline CDR1 is SQVTM and CDR2 is ANQGSEA. This CDR3 has 14 amino acids. Between the trimmed V and J ends, which lost 4 bases and 3 bases, there was a span of 13 bases.

There are many counts of this clonotype. V usage is TRBV5-1 and J usage is TRBJ1-6, with 9 bases fitting TRBD1. The CDR3 runs 15 residues. Germline CDR1 is SGHRS and CDR2 is YFSETQ. The junction had 4 bases not matched to a gene; V was cut back by 3 bases and J by 6 bases. The CDR3 DNA sequence: TGCGCCAGCAGCTGGAACAGGGGGCCTAATTCACCCCTCCACTTT. Protein sequence: CASSWNRGPNSPLHF.

This clonotype has ten or more counts. The chain has TRBV20-1 and TRBJ2-3; D possibly corresponds to TRBD2 (5 bases). Trimming pared 6 bases from V and 3 bases from J, leaving 16 bases between. This CDR3 region has 14 residues. Germline V gives CDR1 DFQATT, CDR2 SNEGSKA (reference sequence). The chain's CDR3 is CSAAVGIGTDTQYF. In nucleotides, the CDR3 is TGCAGTGCAGCTGTCGGGATAGGGACAGATACGCAGTATTTT.

This clonotype has just a few counts. CDR3 sequence: CASSQDGSSNQPQHF. The CDR3 DNA sequence: TGTGCCAGCAGCCAAGACGGTTCGAGCAATCAGCCCCAGCATTTT. This chain joins TRBV3-1 and TRBJ1-5; D is undetermined. There are 15 residues in the CDR3. V was trimmed by 0 bases and J by 1 base, leaving 7 bases between them. In germline, CDR1 is LGHDT, CDR2 YNNKEL (reference sequence). Combining the CDR3 with reference TRBV3-1 and TRBJ1-5 gives the whole variable domain DTAVSQTPKYLVTQMGNDKSIKCEQNLGHDTMYWYKQDSKKFLKIMFSYNNKELIINETVPNRFSPKSPDKAHLNLHINSLELGDSAVYFCASSQDGSSNQPQHFGDGTRLSIL.

This clonotype was detected only a few times. The chain employs TRBV11-2 and TRBJ1-2; TRBD1 might be the D (5 bases). The CDR3 is 16 residues long. CDR1 is SGHAT, CDR2 FQNNGV, per germline. V gave up 5 bases and J gave up 4 bases, with 20 bases separating them. Here the CDR3 reads CASSPNPGAASYGYTF. The CDR3 region has the DNA TGTGCCAGCAGCCCTAATCCTGGGGCAGCCTCCTATGGCTACACCTTC.

This clonotype was recorded at least ten times. The chain carries TRBV6-5 and TRBJ2-5; 11 nucleotides match TRBD2. The CDR3 is made up of 15 amino acids. Germline trimming cut 6 bases from V and 5 bases from J; bases unmatched to any gene: 8. Germline loops: CDR1 MNHEY, CDR2 SVGAGI. CDR3 DNA sequence: TGTGCCAGCAGCCTACTAGCGGGGGCTAGTGAGACCCAGTACTTC. Its protein product is CASSLLAGASETQYF.

This chain connects TRBV18 to TRBJ2-1, with TRBD2 identical over 11 bases. V dropped 0 bases and J dropped 10; count of bases not matched to a gene: 8. Germline lookup yields CDR1 KGHSH and CDR2 LQKENI. The CDR3 length is 16 residues. This CDR3 reads CASSPPSLAGGQEQFF. The CDR3 DNA reads TGTGCCAGCTCACCACCTTCTCTAGCGGGAGGTCAGGAGCAGTTCTTC. The complete variable domain, with remaining parts taken from reference TRBV18 and TRBJ2-1, reads NAGVMQNPRHLVRRRGQEARLRCSPMKGHSHVYWYRQLPEEGLKFMVYLQKENIIDESGMPKERFSAEFPKEGPSILRIQQVVRGDSAAYFCASSPPSLAGGQEQFFGPGTRLTVL.

The chain combines TRBV5-1 with TRBJ2-1; D uncertain. The CDR3 extends over 12 amino acids. The V end lost 0 bases, the J end lost 13 bases, and 11 bases lay between the germline ends. Germline V gene lookup returns CDR1 SGHRS and CDR2 YFSETQ. CDR3 protein: CASSLAAPKQFF. CDR3 DNA: TGCGCCAGCAGCTTGGCAGCCCCTAAACAGTTCTTC.

There are many counts of this clonotype. The V gene is TRBV11-2, the J gene TRBJ2-1; D is unclear. V was trimmed by 3 bases and J by 4 bases, leaving 7 bases between them. The V gene's germline CDR1 is SGHAT and CDR2 FQNNGV. This CDR3 region has 13 residues. CDR3 amino acids: CASSFPTYNEQFF. DNA of the CDR3: TGTGCCAGCAGCTTCCCGACTTACAATGAGCAGTTCTTC.

About this clonotype itself: One end of the junction fails to match germline, which may point to a read error. The rearrangement links TRBV11-2 to TRBJ2-1, with a tentative D call TRBD1 (5 bases). Germline assignment: CDR1 SGHAT and CDR2 FQNNGV. This CDR3 comprises 15 residues. The CDR3 bases are TGTGTCAGCAGCTCCTTCTCAGGGATTGACAATGAGCAGTTCTTC. Translation: CVSSSFSGIDNEQFF.

The genes are TRBV2 and TRBJ2-2; the D gene is possibly TRBD2 (6 bases). V was pared by 2 bases and J by 0 bases, with 10 bases between. The germline gives CDR1 SNHLY, CDR2 FYNNEI. CDR3 size: 16 residues. Here the CDR3 reads CASSEHGGTNTGELFF. CDR3 nucleotide sequence: TGTGCCAGCAGTGAACACGGCGGGACGAACACCGGGGAGCTGTTTTTT.

V is TRBV7-9 and J is TRBJ2-3; possible D gene TRBD2, 6 bases. CDR1 and CDR2 (germline): SEHNR, FQNEAQ (reference sequence). The CDR3 loop spans 12 amino acids. Deletions cut 5 bases from V and 7 bases from J, with 10 bases between. For the CDR3, the DNA is TGTGCCAGCAGCCCACGGGGGTATACGCAGTATTTT. Its protein product is CASSPRGYTQYF.

The table lists this clonotype with many counts. This chain uses TRBV19 with TRBJ1-5; D may be TRBD1 (5 bases). This CDR3 is built from 19 residues. Trimming shortened V by 0 bases and J by 0 bases, and 18 bases separated the two germline ends. CDR1 and CDR2 (germline): LNHDA, SQIVND (reference sequence). CDR3 in amino acids: CASSIEARDYSYSNQPQHF. The DNA of the CDR3 is TGTGCCAGTAGTATAGAGGCCAGGGACTACTCCTATAGCAATCAGCCCCAGCATTTT.

The chain recombines TRBV29-1 with TRBJ2-7; D is perhaps TRBD1 or TRBD2 (5 bases each). Germline V lookup: CDR1 SQVTM, CDR2 ANQGSEA. The CDR3 consists of 13 residues. Trimming took 4 bases from V and 7 from J, leaving 17 bases between them. Written as DNA, the CDR3 is TGCAGCGTTGCGGGTACCGGGGCAGGGGAGCAGTACTTC. This encodes CSVAGTGAGEQYF.

In this sample, this clonotype turned up many times. The chain couples TRBV18 to TRBJ1-4; 7 bases are a match to TRBD1. Germline V gene sequence: CDR1 KGHSH, CDR2 LQKENI. Unmatched junction bases numbered 1, after V lost 3 bases and J lost 3 bases. The CDR3 sequence is 14 residues long. The CDR3 DNA reads as TGTGCCAGCTCACCTGGGACAGCTAATGAAAAACTGTTTTTT. Encoded protein: CASSPGTANEKLFF.

The CDR3 DNA is TGTGCCAGCAGCCCTACTGGCGGGGAGCAGTATTTT. This codes for CASSPTGGEQYF. V usage is TRBV7-8 and J usage is TRBJ2-3; a weak D match, TRBD2 (6 bases). Between the trimmed V and J ends, which lost 5 bases and 11 bases, there was a span of 14 bases. From germline, CDR1 is SGHVS and CDR2 FQNEAQ. This CDR3 has 12 amino acids.